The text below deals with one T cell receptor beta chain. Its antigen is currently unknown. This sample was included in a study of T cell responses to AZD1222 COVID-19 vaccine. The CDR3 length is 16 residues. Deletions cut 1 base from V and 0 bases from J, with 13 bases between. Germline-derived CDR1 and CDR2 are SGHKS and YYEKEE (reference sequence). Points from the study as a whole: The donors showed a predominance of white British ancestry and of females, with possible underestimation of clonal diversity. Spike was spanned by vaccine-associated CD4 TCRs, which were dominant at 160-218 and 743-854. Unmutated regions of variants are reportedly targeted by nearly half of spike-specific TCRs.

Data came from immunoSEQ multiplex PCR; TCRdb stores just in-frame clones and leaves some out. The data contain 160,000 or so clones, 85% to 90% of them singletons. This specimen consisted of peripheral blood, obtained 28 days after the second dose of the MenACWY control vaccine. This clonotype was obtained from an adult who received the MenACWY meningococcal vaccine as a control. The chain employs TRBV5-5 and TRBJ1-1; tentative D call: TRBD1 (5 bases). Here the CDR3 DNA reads TGTGCCAGCAGCTTGTGGGGGGGAACCATGAACACTGAAGCTTTCTTT. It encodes CASSLWGGTMNTEAFF.